These T cell receptor beta chains were read from a single sample in a study of T cell responses to AZD1222 COVID-19 vaccine. Sequenced by immunoSEQ multiplex PCR; TCRdb stores in-frame clones only, minus some. The sample shows 150,000 to 200,000 clones, 75% to 95% of them seen only once. Sequenced material: peripheral blood, taken on day 0 of AZD1222 vaccination. These receptors originate from an adult in good health. Each CDR3 is given with its conserved first and last residue. The order of the fields is D gene, J gene, V gene, clone size, CDR3 protein, CDR3 DNA. D genes are given only for firm matches. Some rows mark clone size as missing; the rest say once, few, many or name a class of expanded clone.

NA	TRBJ2-3	TRBV7-2	NA	CASSLSYTDTQYF	TGTGCCAGCAGCTTATCTTACACCGATACGCAGTATTTT
NA	TRBJ2-1	TRBV5-8	NA	CANRRDTYNEQFF	TGTGCCAATCGCCGGGACACATACAATGAGCAGTTCTTC
NA	TRBJ2-5	TRBV7-3	NA	CASSLTGAETQYF	TGTGCCAGCAGCTTAACAGGGGCTGAGACCCAGTACTTC
TRBD1	TRBJ1-4	TRBV6-2/TRBV6-3	NA	CASSTTGGRSGELFF	TGTGCCAGCAGTACGACAGGGGGAAGAAGTGGGGAACTGTTTTTT
NA	TRBJ2-3	TRBV5-1	NA	CASSLVDHTDTQYF	TGCGCCAGCAGCTTGGTGGACCACACAGATACGCAGTATTTT
TRBD2	TRBJ2-5	TRBV3-1/TRBV3-2	NA	CASSQERSGGQETQYF	TGTGCCAGCAGCCAAGAACGTAGCGGGGGACAAGAGACCCAGTACTTC
TRBD1	TRBJ1-2	TRBV7-8	NA	CASSLILTGTEGYTF	TGTGCCAGCAGCTTAATCCTGACAGGGACCGAAGGCTACACCTTC
NA	TRBJ1-4	TRBV5-4	NA	CASSAEGQTNEKLFF	TGTGCCAGCAGCGCGGAGGGGCAAACTAATGAAAAACTGTTTTTT
TRBD1	TRBJ2-7	TRBV7-6	NA	CASSPPTGDSSYEQYF	TGTGCCAGCAGCCCCCCTACAGGGGACAGTTCCTACGAGCAGTACTTC
NA	TRBJ2-2	TRBV29-1	NA	CSVEREMGTGELFF	TGCAGCGTTGAACGGGAGATGGGCACCGGGGAGCTGTTTTTT
NA	TRBJ2-5	TRBV18	NA	CASSPGQVTEETQYF	TGTGCCAGCTCACCAGGGCAGGTAACGGAAGAGACCCAGTACTTC
NA	TRBJ2-3	TRBV5-4	NA	CASNLEGRSSGTDTQYF	TGTGCCAGCAACTTGGAGGGACGGAGTTCTGGCACAGATACGCAGTATTTT
NA	TRBJ2-1	TRBV5-1	NA	CASSARRAGNEQFF	TGCGCCAGCAGCGCTCGAAGGGCCGGGAATGAGCAGTTCTTC
TRBD1	TRBJ2-7	TRBV5-4	once	CASSVGGQGLGEQYF	TGTGCCAGCAGCGTTGGAGGACAGGGCCTGGGGGAGCAGTACTTC
NA	TRBJ1-2	TRBV3-1/TRBV3-2	NA	CASSRVQSGYTF	TGTGCCAGCAGCCGAGTACAGTCGGGCTACACCTTC
NA	TRBJ2-5	TRBV5-4	NA	CASSRGQETQYF	TGTGCCAGCAGCCGGGGACAAGAGACCCAGTACTTC
TRBD1	TRBJ1-5	TRBV5-1	NA	CASSLEGGHQPQHF	TGCGCCAGCAGCTTGGAAGGGGGCCATCAGCCCCAGCATTTT
NA	TRBJ2-5	TRBV7-2	NA	CASSAGRYQETQYF	TGTGCCAGCAGCGCGGGACGCTACCAAGAGACCCAGTACTTC
NA	TRBJ1-1	TRBV7-8	NA	CASSLDSKAGAFF	TGTGCCAGCAGCCTGGACAGCAAGGCTGGGGCTTTCTTT
TRBD1	TRBJ2-1	TRBV11-3	NA	CASSRRGLGSYNEQFF	TGTGCCAGCAGCCGCAGGGGGCTAGGGTCCTACAATGAGCAGTTCTTC
TRBD1	TRBJ2-7	TRBV19	NA	CASSNRGQPYEQYF	TGTGCCAGTAGTAACAGGGGGCAGCCATACGAGCAGTACTTC
NA	TRBJ1-3	TRBV19	NA	CASSINRDGLSGNTIYF	TGTGCCAGTAGTATCAACAGGGACGGTCTCTCTGGAAACACCATATATTTT
NA	TRBJ1-1	TRBV30	NA	CAWSRKLNTEAFF	TGTGCCTGGAGCAGGAAGCTGAACACTGAAGCTTTCTTT
NA	TRBJ1-2	TRBV27	NA	CASSFFPGVNYGYTF	TGTGCCAGCAGTTTCTTTCCGGGGGTTAACTATGGCTACACCTTC
NA	TRBJ2-1	TRBV27	NA	CATPHGAGYNNEQFF	TGTGCCACCCCCCACGGGGCGGGGTACAACAATGAGCAGTTCTTC
NA	TRBJ2-7	TRBV5-5	NA	CASSFLQGTYEQYF	TGTGCCAGCAGCTTTTTACAGGGCACCTACGAGCAGTACTTC
NA	TRBJ2-7	TRBV15	NA	CATSSSGGNPYEQYF	TGTGCCACCAGCAGCTCCGGAGGGAACCCCTACGAGCAGTACTTC